This TCR beta chain emerged from a study of T-cell memory formation after mild COVID-19. Study observations and caveats: Some clones that responded turned up in pre-infection memory, which suggests that cross-reactive memory joined in. A second wave expanding day 15 to 37 was CD4+-biased; contracting clones were balanced. SARS-CoV-2 specificity was not confirmed for second-wave clones peaking on day 37.

About this clonotype: Its antigen is not identified.

TCRdb reanalysed the 5' RACE reads using MiXCR and keeps one entry per CDR3 protein. Of 65,000 to 100,000 distinct CDR3 sequences in the sample, roughly 13% are singletons; the top ten hold 41%. Between the trimmed V and J ends, which lost 7 bases and 0 bases, there was a span of 15 bases. Germline assignment: CDR1 SNHLY and CDR2 FYNNEI. The CDR3 contains 15 residues. The chain recombines TRBV2 with TRBJ1-1; perhaps TRBD1 as D (6 bases). What was sequenced was PBMCs or a T cell subset sorted from them (not recorded which). The sequence was collected from a man aged 18 to 35 who had mild COVID-19 (a few samples of this study predate the infection). Cell type and time point are not known. CDR3 in amino acids: CASILAGVMNTEAFF. CDR3 nucleotides: TGTGCCAGCATTCTAGCAGGGGTTATGAACACTGAAGCTTTCTTT.